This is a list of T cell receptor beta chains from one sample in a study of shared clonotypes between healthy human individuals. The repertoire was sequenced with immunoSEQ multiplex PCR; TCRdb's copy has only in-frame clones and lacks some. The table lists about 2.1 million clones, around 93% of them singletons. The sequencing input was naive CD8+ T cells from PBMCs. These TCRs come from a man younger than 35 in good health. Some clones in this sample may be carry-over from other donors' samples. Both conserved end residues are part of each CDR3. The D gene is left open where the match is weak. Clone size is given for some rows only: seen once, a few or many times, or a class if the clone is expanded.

cdr3_nt: TGCGCCAGCAGACTAGGCCACTATTGCTACGAGCAGTACTTC
cdr3_aa: CASRLGHYCYEQYF
v_call: TRBV10-1
clone_size: NA
cdr3_length: 14
j_call: TRBJ2-7
d_call: NA

cdr3_nt: TGTGCCGGCAGCTCGTCAGGACAGGGTGTACGCGAGCAGTACTTC
cdr3_aa: CAGSSSGQGVREQYF
v_call: TRBV7-6
clone_size: once
cdr3_length: 15
j_call: TRBJ2-7
d_call: TRBD1

cdr3_nt: TGTGCCAGCAGTTACACAGCGGAGGACCAAGAGACCCAGTACTTC
cdr3_aa: CASSYTAEDQETQYF
v_call: TRBV6-6
clone_size: once
cdr3_length: 15
j_call: TRBJ2-5
d_call: NA

cdr3_nt: TGTGCCAGTAGTATGGCCTCCGGGGGATATCTGGATGGCTACACCTTC
cdr3_aa: CASSMASGGYLDGYTF
v_call: TRBV19
clone_size: NA
cdr3_length: 16
j_call: TRBJ1-2
d_call: NA

cdr3_nt: TGTGCCAGCAGCTTAGGCCGTGGAGAAGCTAACTATGGCTACACCTTC
cdr3_aa: CASSLGRGEANYGYTF
v_call: TRBV7-9
clone_size: NA
cdr3_length: 16
j_call: TRBJ1-2
d_call: NA

cdr3_nt: TGTGCCAGCAGCTGGGGACAGGGGAACACTGAAGCTTTCTTT
cdr3_aa: CASSWGQGNTEAFF
v_call: TRBV5-4
clone_size: few
cdr3_length: 14
j_call: TRBJ1-1
d_call: TRBD1

cdr3_nt: TGTGCCAGCAGCTCCGAGGGGAGGGCTTTGGAGCAGTACTTC
cdr3_aa: CASSSEGRALEQYF
v_call: TRBV7-9
clone_size: once
cdr3_length: 14
j_call: TRBJ2-7
d_call: TRBD2

cdr3_nt: TGCGCCAGCAGTGAGGACTTACAGGGGGACCCTAACTATGGCTACACCTTC
cdr3_aa: CASSEDLQGDPNYGYTF
v_call: TRBV10-2
clone_size: NA
cdr3_length: 17
j_call: TRBJ1-2
d_call: TRBD1

cdr3_nt: TGTGCCAGCAGTTCGATCGGGACATACTATCTCCAAGAGACCCAGTACTTC
cdr3_aa: CASSSIGTYYLQETQYF
v_call: TRBV27
clone_size: NA
cdr3_length: 17
j_call: TRBJ2-5
d_call: NA

cdr3_nt: TGCAGCGTCGAGGCGGAAGTTGGGCAGGGCAACACCGGGGAGCTGTTTTTT
cdr3_aa: CSVEAEVGQGNTGELFF
v_call: TRBV29-1
clone_size: once
cdr3_length: 17
j_call: TRBJ2-2
d_call: NA

cdr3_nt: TGTGCCAGCAGTTTGGATAGCGGGAGGACCGAAGAGCAGTTCTTC
cdr3_aa: CASSLDSGRTEEQFF
v_call: TRBV28
clone_size: NA
cdr3_length: 15
j_call: TRBJ2-1
d_call: TRBD2

cdr3_nt: TGCAGCGTTGATTACCCCTGGACAGGGAGGACGAGCACAGATACGCAGTATTTT
cdr3_aa: CSVDYPWTGRTSTDTQYF
v_call: TRBV29-1
clone_size: NA
cdr3_length: 18
j_call: TRBJ2-3
d_call: TRBD1

cdr3_nt: TGTGCCAGCAGTTTAGGCTCGGTCTACAATGAGCAGTTCTTC
cdr3_aa: CASSLGSVYNEQFF
v_call: TRBV27
clone_size: NA
cdr3_length: 14
j_call: TRBJ2-1
d_call: NA

cdr3_nt: TGTGCCAGCAGTACGATTCCGGGACAGGGGTTTTACGAGCAGTACTTC
cdr3_aa: CASSTIPGQGFYEQYF
v_call: TRBV5-4
clone_size: NA
cdr3_length: 16
j_call: TRBJ2-7
d_call: TRBD1

cdr3_nt: TGTGCCAGCAGCCCCGCCCGGCGTAGCGGGAGGTTCTATGCCTACAATGAGCAGTTCTTC
cdr3_aa: CASSPARRSGRFYAYNEQFF
v_call: TRBV9
clone_size: NA
cdr3_length: 20
j_call: TRBJ2-1
d_call: TRBD2

cdr3_nt: TGCGCCAGCAGCCTGGACCGTTCTGGAAACACCATATATTTT
cdr3_aa: CASSLDRSGNTIYF
v_call: TRBV5-1
clone_size: NA
cdr3_length: 14
j_call: TRBJ1-3
d_call: NA

cdr3_nt: TGTGCCAGCAGTTACTCTCTAGAGTACTACGAGCAGTACTTC
cdr3_aa: CASSYSLEYYEQYF
v_call: TRBV6-6
clone_size: NA
cdr3_length: 14
j_call: TRBJ2-7
d_call: NA

cdr3_nt: TGTGCCAGCAGCTTAGGGGGACCAGACCCGTACAATGAGCAGTTCTTC
cdr3_aa: CASSLGGPDPYNEQFF
v_call: TRBV7-8
clone_size: NA
cdr3_length: 16
j_call: TRBJ2-1
d_call: NA